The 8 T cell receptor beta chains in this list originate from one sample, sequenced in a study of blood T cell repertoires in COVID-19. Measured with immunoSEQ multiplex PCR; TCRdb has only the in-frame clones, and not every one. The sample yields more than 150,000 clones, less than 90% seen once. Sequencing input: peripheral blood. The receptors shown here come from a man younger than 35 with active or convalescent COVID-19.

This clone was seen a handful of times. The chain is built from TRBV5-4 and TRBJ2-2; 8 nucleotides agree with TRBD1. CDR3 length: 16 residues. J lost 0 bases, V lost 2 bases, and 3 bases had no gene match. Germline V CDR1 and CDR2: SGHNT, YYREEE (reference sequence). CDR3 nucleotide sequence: TGTGCCAGCAGCTTCGGACAGGGCGCGAACACCGGGGAGCTGTTTTTT. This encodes CASSFGQGANTGELFF.

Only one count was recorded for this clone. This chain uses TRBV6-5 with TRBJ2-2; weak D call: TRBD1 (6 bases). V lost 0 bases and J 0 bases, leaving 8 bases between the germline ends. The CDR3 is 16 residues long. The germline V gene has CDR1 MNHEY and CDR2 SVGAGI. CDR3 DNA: TGTGCCAGCAGTTACTCGGGGGCAGCGAACACCGGGGAGCTGTTTTTT. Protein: CASSYSGAANTGELFF.

The CDR3 here is CASSESGGRAYEQYF. DNA of the CDR3: TGCGCCAGCAGTGAGTCCGGGGGGCGAGCCTACGAGCAGTACTTC. The rearrangement uses TRBV10-2 and TRBJ2-7; a possible D gene is TRBD2 (7 bases). There are 15 residues in the CDR3. Trimming took 0 bases from V and 2 from J, leaving 11 bases between them. CDR1 and CDR2 from the germline V gene are WSHSY and SAAADI.

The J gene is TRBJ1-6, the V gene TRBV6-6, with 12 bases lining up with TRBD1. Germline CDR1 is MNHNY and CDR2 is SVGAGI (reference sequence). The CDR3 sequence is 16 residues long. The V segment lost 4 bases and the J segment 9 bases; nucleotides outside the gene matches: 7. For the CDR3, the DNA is TGTGCCAGCAGTTTCGGGGACAGGGGGCTCTTTTCACCCCTCCACTTT. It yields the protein CASSFGDRGLFSPLHF.

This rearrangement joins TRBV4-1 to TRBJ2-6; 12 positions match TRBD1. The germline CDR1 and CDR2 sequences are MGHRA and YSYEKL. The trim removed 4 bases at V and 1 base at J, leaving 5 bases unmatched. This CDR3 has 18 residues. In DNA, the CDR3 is TGCGCCAGCAGCCCGAGGGGACAGGGGGCTTCTGGGGCCAACGTCCTGACTTTC. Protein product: CASSPRGQGASGANVLTF.

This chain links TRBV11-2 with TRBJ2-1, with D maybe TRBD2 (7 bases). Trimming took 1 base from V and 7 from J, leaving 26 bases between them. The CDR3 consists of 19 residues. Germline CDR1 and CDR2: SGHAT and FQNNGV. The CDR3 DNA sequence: TGTGCCAGCAGCTTAGCGGGGGGCGCTACAGGGAGGTCAGTAAATGAGCAGTTCTTC. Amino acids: CASSLAGGATGRSVNEQFF.

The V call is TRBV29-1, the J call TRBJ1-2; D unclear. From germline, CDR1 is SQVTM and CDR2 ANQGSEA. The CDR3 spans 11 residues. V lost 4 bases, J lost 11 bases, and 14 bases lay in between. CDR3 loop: CSVGEGSKYTF. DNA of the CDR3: TGCAGCGTTGGCGAGGGCTCTAAGTACACCTTC.

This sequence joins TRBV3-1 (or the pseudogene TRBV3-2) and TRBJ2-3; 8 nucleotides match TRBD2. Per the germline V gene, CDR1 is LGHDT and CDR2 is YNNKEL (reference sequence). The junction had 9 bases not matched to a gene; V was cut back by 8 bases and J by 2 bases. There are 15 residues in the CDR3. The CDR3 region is CASQGPAGDTDTQYF. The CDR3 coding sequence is TGTGCCAGCCAGGGTCCAGCGGGAGACACAGATACGCAGTATTTT.